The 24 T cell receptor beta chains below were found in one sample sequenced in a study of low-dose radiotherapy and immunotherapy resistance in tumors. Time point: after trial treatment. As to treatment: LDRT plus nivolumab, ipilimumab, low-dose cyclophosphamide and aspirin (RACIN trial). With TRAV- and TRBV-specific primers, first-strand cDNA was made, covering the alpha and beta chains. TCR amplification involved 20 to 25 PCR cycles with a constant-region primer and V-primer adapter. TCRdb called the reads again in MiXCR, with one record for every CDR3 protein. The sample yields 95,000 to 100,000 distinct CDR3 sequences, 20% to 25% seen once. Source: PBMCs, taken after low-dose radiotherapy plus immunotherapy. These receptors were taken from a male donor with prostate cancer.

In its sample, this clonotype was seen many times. The CDR3 loop reads CASSQGTGWSGYTF. Written as DNA, the CDR3 is TGTGCCAGCAGCCAAGGGACAGGGTGGAGTGGCTACACCTTC. The rearrangement joins TRBV3-1 to TRBJ1-2; 8 bases fit TRBD1. Germline trimming cut 1 base from V and 7 bases from J; bases unmatched to any gene: 5. The CDR3 is 14 amino acids. Germline CDR1 reads LGHDT; CDR2 reads YNNKEL (reference sequence). Filled out from reference TRBV3-1 and TRBJ1-2, the complete variable domain reads DTAVSQTPKYLVTQMGNDKSIKCEQNLGHDTMYWYKQDSKKFLKIMFSYNNKELIINETVPNRFSPKSPDKAHLNLHINSLELGDSAVYFCASSQGTGWSGYTFGSGTRLTVV.

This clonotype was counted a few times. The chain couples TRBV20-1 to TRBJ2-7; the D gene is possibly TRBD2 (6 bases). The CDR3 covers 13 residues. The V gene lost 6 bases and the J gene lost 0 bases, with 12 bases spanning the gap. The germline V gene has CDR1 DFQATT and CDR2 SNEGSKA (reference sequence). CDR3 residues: CSATTSFSYEQYF. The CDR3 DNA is TGCAGTGCCACGACTAGTTTCTCCTACGAGCAGTACTTC.

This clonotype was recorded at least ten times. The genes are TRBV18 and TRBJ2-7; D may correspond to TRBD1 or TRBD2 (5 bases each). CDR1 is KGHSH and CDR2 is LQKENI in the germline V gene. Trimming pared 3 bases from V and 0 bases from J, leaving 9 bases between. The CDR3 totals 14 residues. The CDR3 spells CASSPGTSSYEQYF. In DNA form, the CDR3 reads TGTGCCAGCTCACCTGGGACGAGCTCCTACGAGCAGTACTTC.

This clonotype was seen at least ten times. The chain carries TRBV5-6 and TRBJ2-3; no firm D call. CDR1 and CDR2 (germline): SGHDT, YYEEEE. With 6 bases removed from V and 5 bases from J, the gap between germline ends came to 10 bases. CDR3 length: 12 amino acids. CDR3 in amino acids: CASMALGDTQYF. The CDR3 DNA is TGTGCCAGCATGGCTCTGGGAGATACGCAGTATTTT.

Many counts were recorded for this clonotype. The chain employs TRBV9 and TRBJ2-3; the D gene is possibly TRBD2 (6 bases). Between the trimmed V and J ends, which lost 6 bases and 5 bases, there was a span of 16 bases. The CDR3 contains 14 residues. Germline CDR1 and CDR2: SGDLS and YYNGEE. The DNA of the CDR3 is TGTGCCAGCACCGGGGGTAACGCACAAGATACGCAGTATTTT. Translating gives CASTGGNAQDTQYF.

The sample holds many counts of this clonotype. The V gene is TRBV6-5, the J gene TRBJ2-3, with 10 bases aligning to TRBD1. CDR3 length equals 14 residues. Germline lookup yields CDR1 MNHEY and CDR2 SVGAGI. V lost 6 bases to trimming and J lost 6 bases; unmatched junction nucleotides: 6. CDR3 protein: CASSLGQGGDTQYF. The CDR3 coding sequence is TGTGCCAGCAGCCTCGGACAGGGGGGGGATACGCAGTATTTT.

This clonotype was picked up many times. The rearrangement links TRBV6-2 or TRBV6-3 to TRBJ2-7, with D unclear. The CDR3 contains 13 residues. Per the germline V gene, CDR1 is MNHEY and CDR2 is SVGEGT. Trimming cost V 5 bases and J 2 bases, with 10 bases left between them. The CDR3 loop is CASSGLGTYEQYF. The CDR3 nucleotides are TGTGCCAGCAGTGGCCTAGGGACCTACGAGCAGTACTTC.

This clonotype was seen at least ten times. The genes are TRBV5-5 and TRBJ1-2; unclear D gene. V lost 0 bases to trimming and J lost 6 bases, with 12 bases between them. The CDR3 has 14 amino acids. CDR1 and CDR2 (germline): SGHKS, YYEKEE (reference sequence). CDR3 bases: TGTGCCAGCAGCTTGGAGGAGGGTCGGAATGGCTACACCTTC. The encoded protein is CASSLEEGRNGYTF.

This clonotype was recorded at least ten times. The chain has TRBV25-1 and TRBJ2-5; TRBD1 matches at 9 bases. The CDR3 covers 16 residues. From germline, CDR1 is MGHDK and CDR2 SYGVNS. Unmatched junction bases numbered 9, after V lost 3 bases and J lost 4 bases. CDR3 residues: CASSDDRGSRRETQYF. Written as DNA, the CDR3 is TGTGCCAGCAGTGACGACAGGGGGTCGCGTCGAGAGACCCAGTACTTC.

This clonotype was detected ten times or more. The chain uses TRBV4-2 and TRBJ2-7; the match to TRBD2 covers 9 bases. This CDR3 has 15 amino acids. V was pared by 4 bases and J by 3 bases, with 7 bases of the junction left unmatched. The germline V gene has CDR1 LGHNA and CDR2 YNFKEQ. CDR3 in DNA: TGTGCCAGCAGCCTAGTAGCGGGGGTATACTACGAGCAGTACTTC. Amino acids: CASSLVAGVYYEQYF.

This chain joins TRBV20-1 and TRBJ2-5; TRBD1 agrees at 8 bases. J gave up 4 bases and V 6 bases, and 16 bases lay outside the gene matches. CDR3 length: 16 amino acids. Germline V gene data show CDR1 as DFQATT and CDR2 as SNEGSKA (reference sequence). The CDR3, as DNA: TGCAGTGCCCTACCTCAACGGACAGGGCGGCCAGAGACCCAGTACTTC. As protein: CSALPQRTGRPETQYF.

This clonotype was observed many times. The CDR3 DNA follows: TGTGCCAGCAGGGGTAGGGCCTCTGGAAACACCATATATTTT. Protein: CASRGRASGNTIYF. The chain combines TRBV11-2 with TRBJ1-3, with D hard to call. The germline gives CDR1 SGHAT, CDR2 FQNNGV. The V and J ends lost 6 bases and 0 bases respectively, with 9 bases between them. The CDR3 contains 14 residues.

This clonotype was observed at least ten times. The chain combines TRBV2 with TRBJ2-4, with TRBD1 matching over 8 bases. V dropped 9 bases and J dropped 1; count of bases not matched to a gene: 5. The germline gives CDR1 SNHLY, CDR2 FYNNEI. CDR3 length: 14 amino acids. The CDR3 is CASTRQGAKNIQYF. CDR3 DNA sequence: TGTGCCAGTACCAGACAGGGGGCCAAAAACATTCAGTACTTC.

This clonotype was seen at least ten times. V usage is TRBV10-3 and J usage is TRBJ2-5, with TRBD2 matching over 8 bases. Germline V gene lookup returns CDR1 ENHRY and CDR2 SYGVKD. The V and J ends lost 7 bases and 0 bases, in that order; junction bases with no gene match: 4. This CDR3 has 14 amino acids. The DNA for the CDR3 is TGTGCCATCAACCCCGGGGGGGACCAAGAGACCCAGTACTTC. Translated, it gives CAINPGGDQETQYF.

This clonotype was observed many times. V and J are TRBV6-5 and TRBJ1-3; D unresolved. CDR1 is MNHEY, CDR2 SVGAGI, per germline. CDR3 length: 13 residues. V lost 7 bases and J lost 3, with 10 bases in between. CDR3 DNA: TGTGCCAGCACCCGAGGGTTTGGAAACACCATATATTTT. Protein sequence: CASTRGFGNTIYF.

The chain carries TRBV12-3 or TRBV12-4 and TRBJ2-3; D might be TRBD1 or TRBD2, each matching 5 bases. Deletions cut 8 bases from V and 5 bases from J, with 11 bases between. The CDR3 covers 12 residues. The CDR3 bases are TGTGCCAGCGCCTTTGGGGGAGATACGCAGTATTTT. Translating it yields CASAFGGDTQYF.

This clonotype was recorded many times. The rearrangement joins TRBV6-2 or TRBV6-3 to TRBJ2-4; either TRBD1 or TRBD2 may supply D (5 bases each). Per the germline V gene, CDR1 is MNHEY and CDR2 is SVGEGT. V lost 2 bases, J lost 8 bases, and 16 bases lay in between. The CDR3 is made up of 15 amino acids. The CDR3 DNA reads TGTGCCAGCAGTTACCTCGGCAGGGACGGAGACATTCAGTACTTC. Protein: CASSYLGRDGDIQYF.

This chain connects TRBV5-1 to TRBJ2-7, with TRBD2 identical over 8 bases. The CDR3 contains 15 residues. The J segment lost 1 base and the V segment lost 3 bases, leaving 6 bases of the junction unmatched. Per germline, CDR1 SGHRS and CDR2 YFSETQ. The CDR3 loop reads CASSYAGLASYEQYF. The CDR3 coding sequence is TGCGCCAGCAGCTATGCTGGACTAGCATCCTACGAGCAGTACTTC.

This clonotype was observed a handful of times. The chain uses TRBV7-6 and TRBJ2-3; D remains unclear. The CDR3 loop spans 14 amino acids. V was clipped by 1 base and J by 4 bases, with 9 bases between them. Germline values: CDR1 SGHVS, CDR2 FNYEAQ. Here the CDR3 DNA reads TGTGCCAGCAGCTTAGGCGCTGACGCAGATACGCAGTATTTT. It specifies CASSLGADADTQYF.

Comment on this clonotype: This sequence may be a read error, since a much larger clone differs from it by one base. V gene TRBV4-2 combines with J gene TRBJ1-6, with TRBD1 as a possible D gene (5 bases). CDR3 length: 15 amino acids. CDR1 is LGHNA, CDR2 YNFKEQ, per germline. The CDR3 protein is CASSQEGLGNSPIHF. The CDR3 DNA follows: TGTGCCAGCAGCCAAGAGGGACTGGGTAATTCACCCATCCACTTT.

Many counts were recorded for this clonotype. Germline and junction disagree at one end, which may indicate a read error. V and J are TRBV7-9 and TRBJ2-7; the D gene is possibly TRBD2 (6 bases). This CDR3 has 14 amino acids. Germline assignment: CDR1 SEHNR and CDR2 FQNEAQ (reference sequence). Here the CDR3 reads CASSVDGRQLSPVF. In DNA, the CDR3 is TGTGCCAGCAGCGTAGATGGGAGGCAACTGTCCCCCGTCTTC. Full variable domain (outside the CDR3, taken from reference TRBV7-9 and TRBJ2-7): DTGVSQNPRHKITKRGQNVTFRCDPISEHNRLYWYRQTLGQGPEFLTYFQNEAQLEKSRLLSDRFSAERPKGSFSTLEIQRTEQGDSAMYLCASSVDGRQLSPVFGPGTRLTVT.

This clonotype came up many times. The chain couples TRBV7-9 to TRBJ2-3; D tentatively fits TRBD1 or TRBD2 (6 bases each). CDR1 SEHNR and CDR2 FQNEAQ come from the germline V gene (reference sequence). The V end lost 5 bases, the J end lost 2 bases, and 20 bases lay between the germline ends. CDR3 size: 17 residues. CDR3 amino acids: CASSPPEGGMVTDTQYF. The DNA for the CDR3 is TGTGCCAGCAGCCCCCCCGAGGGGGGCATGGTCACAGATACGCAGTATTTT. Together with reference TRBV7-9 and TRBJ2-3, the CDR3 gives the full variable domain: DTGVSQNPRHKITKRGQNVTFRCDPISEHNRLYWYRQTLGQGPEFLTYFQNEAQLEKSRLLSDRFSAERPKGSFSTLEIQRTEQGDSAMYLCASSPPEGGMVTDTQYFGPGTRLTVL.

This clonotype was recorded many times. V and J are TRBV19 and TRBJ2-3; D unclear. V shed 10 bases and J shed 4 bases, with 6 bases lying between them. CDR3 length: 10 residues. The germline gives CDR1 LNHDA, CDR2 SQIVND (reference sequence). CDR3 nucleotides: TGTGCCACCGAGGCAGATACGCAGTATTTT. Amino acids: CATEADTQYF. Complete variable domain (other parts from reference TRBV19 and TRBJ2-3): DGGITQSPKYLFRKEGQNVTLSCEQNLNHDAMYWYRQDPGQGLRLIYYSQIVNDFQKGDIAEGYSVSREKKESFPLTVTSAQKNPTAFYLCATEADTQYFGPGTRLTVL.

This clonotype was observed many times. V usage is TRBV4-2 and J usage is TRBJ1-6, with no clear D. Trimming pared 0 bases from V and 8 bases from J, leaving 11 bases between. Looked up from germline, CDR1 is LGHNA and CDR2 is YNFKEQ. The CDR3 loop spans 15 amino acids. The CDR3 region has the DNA TGTGCCAGCAGCCAAGATTGGGCCGGGGATTCACCCCTCCACTTT. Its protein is CASSQDWAGDSPLHF.